The source of this TCR beta chain is a study of OX40 agonist ivuxolimab in advanced cancers. Whole-study context: Treatment received earlier with anti-PD-1, anti-PD-L1 or anti-CTLA-4 agents was allowed, and more than 35% had some. Study-wide findings and caveats: Expanded clones were, on average, more numerous among CD8+ T cells than CD4+.

This CDR3 is 15 amino acids long. Unmatched junction bases numbered 4, after V lost 4 bases and J lost 1 base. Germline assignment: CDR1 SGHTA and CDR2 FQGNSA. Patients were ruled out by autoimmune disease history or systemic immunosuppression. Generated by immunoSEQ multiplex PCR, the TCRdb table keeps only in-frame clones and is missing some. The profile shows about 47,000 clones, roughly four fifths of them singletons. Comment on this clone: Its antigen remains unknown.

This TCR was sampled from an adult with an advanced solid tumor such as melanoma, head and neck, liver or kidney cancer. Sequenced here: CD4+ or CD8+ T cells sorted from blood, sampled in a trial of the OX40 agonist ivuxolimab. The V call is TRBV7-2, the J call TRBJ2-7, with 10 bases matching TRBD2. CDR3 loop: CASSYSGRFSYEQYF. The CDR3 bases are TGTGCCAGCAGCTATAGCGGGAGGTTTTCCTACGAGCAGTACTTC.